Reported below is one T cell receptor beta chain. Germline assignment: CDR1 LNHDA and CDR2 SQIVND (reference sequence). The CDR3 extends over 13 amino acids. V was cut by 3 bases and J by 6 bases, with 12 bases left in between. This record comes from a study of cytomegalovirus exposure and HLA in healthy donors. This PCR relied on a set of 60 Vbeta primers and 13 Jbeta primers. Sequencing used immunoSEQ multiplex PCR; TCRdb keeps in-frame clones, though not all of them. The sample gives some 44,000 clones, 87% of which show up once; roughly 8% is in the top ten. V and J are TRBV19 and TRBJ2-7, with D uncertain. This receptor was taken from a woman aged 40 to 50 in good health and CMV-seropositive. The sequenced sample was PBMCs. In nucleotides, the CDR3 is TGTGCCAGTAGTATGGAACAGACAACCGAGCAGTACTTC. This translates into CASSMEQTTEQYF.